The present T cell receptor beta chain was sequenced within a study of T cell repertoires in cytomegalovirus infection. There are 13 residues in the CDR3. V was trimmed by 6 bases and J by 6 bases, leaving 14 bases between them. In germline, CDR1 is MNHEY, CDR2 SMNVEV (reference sequence). On this clonotype itself: The target antigen is unknown.

TCRdb independently ran MiXCR on the reads; one entry per CDR3 protein. The sample lists roughly 49,000 distinct CDR3 sequences, about a fifth occurring once. The sample was CD8+ T cells from cultured PBMCs, taken from culture after CMV antigen stimulation. The chain links TRBV27 to TRBJ1-2, with D possibly matching TRBD1 (5 bases). The sequence was collected from a human donor in good health (CMV status not recorded). Some clones in this sample may be carry-over from other donors' samples. The chain's CDR3 is CASSYGGRDGYTF. For the CDR3, the DNA is TGTGCCAGCAGCTATGGGGGGAGGGATGGCTACACCTTC.